The source of this T cell receptor beta chain is a study of cytomegalovirus exposure and HLA in healthy donors. On the study more broadly: Some 200 million T cells yielded under 130 million unique TCR beta sequences in earlier analysis. Regarding the study as a whole: A few V segments could not be told apart, such as TRBV6-2 and TRBV6-3, and were left out. In vitro assays verified that a few CMV-associated chains recognized CMV antigens specifically.

Losses at the gene ends were 1 base for V and 6 bases for J; bases not matched to a gene: 5. The CDR3 consists of 15 residues. CDR1 is LGHNA, CDR2 YNFKEQ, per germline. Both 60 Vbeta primers and 13 Jbeta primers went into the PCR. TCRdb's copy holds only in-frame clones and misses some; the assay was immunoSEQ multiplex PCR. The table includes 100,000 or so clones, about 80% detected once. As concerns this clone: What it binds is unknown.

Material: PBMCs. The chain links TRBV4-2 to TRBJ2-1; 8 bases are a match to TRBD2. This TCR was sampled from a man aged 30 to 39 in good health and CMV-seronegative. The CDR3 sequence is CASSQVRGAVNEQFF. The DNA of the CDR3 is TGTGCCAGCAGCCAAGTGCGGGGGGCTGTCAATGAGCAGTTCTTC.